Each of the 6 T cell receptor beta chains below was sequenced from the same sample in a study of T-cell memory formation after mild COVID-19. TCRdb recomputed calls from the 5' RACE reads with MiXCR, one row per CDR3 protein. In the table there are around 100,000 distinct CDR3 sequences, 11% of which are singletons. What was sequenced was PBMCs or a T cell subset sorted from them (not recorded which). Source of these receptors: a young man who had mild COVID-19 (a few samples of this study predate the infection). Cell type and time point are not known.

This clonotype was observed at least ten times. The CDR3 here is CASSPGQGASYEQYV. For the CDR3, the DNA is TGCGCCAGCAGCCCGGGACAGGGGGCCTCCTACGAGCAGTACGTC. The chain joins TRBV5-1 to TRBJ2-7; 12 bases line up with TRBD1. The CDR3 spans 15 residues. Trimming removed 4 bases from V and 0 bases from J; junction bases left unmatched: 2. Germline CDR1 and CDR2: SGHRS and YFSETQ.

This clonotype was recorded at least ten times. This chain uses TRBV5-1 with TRBJ2-7; TRBD1 aligns across 7 bases. Germline V gene data show CDR1 as SGHRS and CDR2 as YFSETQ. V gave up 4 bases and J gave up 0 bases; unmatched junction bases: 4. CDR3 length: 14 amino acids. CDR3 in amino acids: CASSPGQNSYEQYV. As DNA, the CDR3 is TGCGCCAGCAGCCCGGGACAGAACTCCTACGAGCAGTACGTC.

This chain connects TRBV19 to TRBJ1-1; the D gene is possibly TRBD1 (5 bases). Looked up from germline, CDR1 is LNHDA and CDR2 is SQIVND (reference sequence). This CDR3 spans 13 amino acids. V dropped 5 bases and J dropped 2 bases, with 9 bases sitting between them. The DNA for the CDR3 is TGTGCCAGTAGTTGGACAAGAAACACTGAAGCTTTCTTT. Translation: CASSWTRNTEAFF.

This clonotype was seen more than once but under ten times. The V and J genes are TRBV7-9 and TRBJ2-5; perhaps TRBD1 as D (6 bases). The germline gives CDR1 SEHNR, CDR2 FQNEAQ (reference sequence). The V end lost 5 bases, the J end lost 5 bases, and 18 bases lay between the germline ends. The CDR3 is 15 amino acids. CDR3 loop: CASSQSGGQGETQYF. In nucleotides, the CDR3 is TGTGCCAGCAGCCAAAGTGGGGGCCAAGGGGAGACCCAGTACTTC.

This clonotype was counted at least ten times. The genes are TRBV7-6 and TRBJ2-1; 9 bases are shared with TRBD1. After removal of 2 bases from V and 9 bases from J, the junction contained 8 bases not matched to a gene. The CDR3 has 15 amino acids. Germline values: CDR1 SGHVS, CDR2 FNYEAQ. The DNA for the CDR3 is TGTGCCAGCAGCTTATCGGGACAGGGAATGGGTGAGCAGTTCTTC. Its protein product is CASSLSGQGMGEQFF.

This clonotype was detected many times. The chain uses TRBV7-9 and TRBJ1-6; D uncertain. The CDR3 extends over 17 amino acids. Trimming cost V 4 bases and J 5 bases, with 18 bases left between them. Looked up from germline, CDR1 is SEHNR and CDR2 is FQNEAQ (reference sequence). The CDR3 bases are TGTGCCAGCAGCTCTTCCCGACCGGGAAAGGATAATTCACCCCTCCACTTT. Its translation is CASSSSRPGKDNSPLHF.